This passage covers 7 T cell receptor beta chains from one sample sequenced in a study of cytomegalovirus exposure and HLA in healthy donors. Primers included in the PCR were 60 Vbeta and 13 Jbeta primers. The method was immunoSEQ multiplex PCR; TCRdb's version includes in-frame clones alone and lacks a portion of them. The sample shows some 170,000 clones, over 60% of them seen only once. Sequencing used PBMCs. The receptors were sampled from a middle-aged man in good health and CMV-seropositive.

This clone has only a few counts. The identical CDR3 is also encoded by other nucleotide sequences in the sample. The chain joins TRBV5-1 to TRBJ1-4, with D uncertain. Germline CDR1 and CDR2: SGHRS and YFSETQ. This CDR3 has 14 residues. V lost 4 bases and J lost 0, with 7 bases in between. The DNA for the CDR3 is TGCGCCAGCAGCCTCTCCTCAACTAATGAAAAACTGTTTTTT. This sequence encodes CASSLSSTNEKLFF. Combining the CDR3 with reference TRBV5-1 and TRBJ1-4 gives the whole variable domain KAGVTQTPRYLIKTRGQQVTLSCSPISGHRSVSWYQQTPGQGLQFLFEYFSETQRNKGNFPGRFSGRQFSNSRSEMNVSTLELGDSALYLCASSLSSTNEKLFFGSGTQLSVL.

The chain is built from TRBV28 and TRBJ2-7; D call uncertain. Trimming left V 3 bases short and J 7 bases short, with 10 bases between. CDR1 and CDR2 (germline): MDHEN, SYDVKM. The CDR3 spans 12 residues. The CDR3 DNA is TGTGCCAGCAGTTTTTTCATGAGGGAGCAGTACTTC. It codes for CASSFFMREQYF.

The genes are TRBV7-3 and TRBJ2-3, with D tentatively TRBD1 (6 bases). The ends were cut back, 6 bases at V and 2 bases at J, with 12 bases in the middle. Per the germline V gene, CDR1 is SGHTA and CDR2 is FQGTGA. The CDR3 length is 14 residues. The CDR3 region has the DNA TGTGCCAGCAGTTCCGACAGGAACACAGATACGCAGTATTTT. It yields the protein CASSSDRNTDTQYF.

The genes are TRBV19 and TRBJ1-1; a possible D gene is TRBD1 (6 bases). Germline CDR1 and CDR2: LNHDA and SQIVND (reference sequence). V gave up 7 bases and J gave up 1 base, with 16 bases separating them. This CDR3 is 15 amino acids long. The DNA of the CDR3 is TGTGCCAGTAAACTAGGGGGACGGAAGAACACTGAAGCTTTCTTT. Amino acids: CASKLGGRKNTEAFF. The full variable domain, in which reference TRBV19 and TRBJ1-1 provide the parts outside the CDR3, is DGGITQSPKYLFRKEGQNVTLSCEQNLNHDAMYWYRQDPGQGLRLIYYSQIVNDFQKGDIAEGYSVSREKKESFPLTVTSAQKNPTAFYLCASKLGGRKNTEAFFGQGTRLTVV.

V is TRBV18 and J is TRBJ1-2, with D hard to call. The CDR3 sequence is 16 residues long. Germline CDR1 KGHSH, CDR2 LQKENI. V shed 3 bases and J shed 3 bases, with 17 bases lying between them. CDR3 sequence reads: CASSPSQAMNDYGYTF. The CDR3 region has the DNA TGTGCCAGCTCACCCTCGCAGGCGATGAATGACTATGGCTACACCTTC.

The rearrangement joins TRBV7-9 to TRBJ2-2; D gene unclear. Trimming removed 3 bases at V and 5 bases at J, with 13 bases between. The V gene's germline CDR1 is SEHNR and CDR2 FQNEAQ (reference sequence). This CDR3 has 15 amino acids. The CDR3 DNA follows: TGTGCCAGCAGCTTCGGCCGGAGAGCAACCGGGGAGCTGTTTTTT. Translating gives CASSFGRRATGELFF.

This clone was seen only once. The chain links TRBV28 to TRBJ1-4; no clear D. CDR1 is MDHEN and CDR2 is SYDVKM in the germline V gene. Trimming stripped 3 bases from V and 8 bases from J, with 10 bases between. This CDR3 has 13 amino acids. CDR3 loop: CASSFQLREKLFF. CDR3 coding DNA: TGTGCCAGCAGTTTTCAGCTCAGGGAAAAACTGTTTTTT.